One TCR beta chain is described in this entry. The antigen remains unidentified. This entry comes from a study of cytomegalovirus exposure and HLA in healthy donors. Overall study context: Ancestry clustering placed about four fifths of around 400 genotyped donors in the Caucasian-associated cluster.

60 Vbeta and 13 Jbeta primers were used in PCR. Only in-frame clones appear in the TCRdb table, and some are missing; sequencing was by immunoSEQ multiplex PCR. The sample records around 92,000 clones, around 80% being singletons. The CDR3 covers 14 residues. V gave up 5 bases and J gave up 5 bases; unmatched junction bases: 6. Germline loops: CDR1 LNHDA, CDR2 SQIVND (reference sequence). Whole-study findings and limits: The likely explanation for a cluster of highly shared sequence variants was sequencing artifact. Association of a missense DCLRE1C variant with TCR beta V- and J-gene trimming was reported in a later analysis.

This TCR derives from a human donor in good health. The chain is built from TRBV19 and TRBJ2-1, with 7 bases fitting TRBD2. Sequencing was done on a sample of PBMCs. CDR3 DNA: TGTGCCAGTAGTGTACAGCGGGGCAACAATGAGCAGTTCTTC. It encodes CASSVQRGNNEQFF.